This passage covers 17 T cell receptor beta chains from one sample sequenced in a study of beta chain features in type 1 diabetes. Study-level findings and limits: All four CD4+ subsets of Type 1 diabetes patients contained TCRB CDR3s that were moderately but significantly shorter.

No cognate antigen is known for these TCRs. Expressed TCRB transcripts were sequenced, since all the RNA that had been isolated was reverse transcribed. Method: immunoSEQ multiplex PCR; TCRdb's copy keeps in-frame clones and lacks some. This repertoire shows 85,000 to 110,000 clones, over 25% found once; its top ten account for more than 0.5%. The sequenced sample was central memory CD4+ T cells from blood. Receptors originate from a woman aged 18-29 years with type 1 diabetes.

This rearrangement joins TRBV5-6 to TRBJ2-3, with 8 bases that match TRBD2. The V and J ends lost 1 base and 7 bases, in that order; junction bases with no gene match: 5. Germline V gene lookup returns CDR1 SGHDT and CDR2 YYEEEE. The CDR3 contains 14 residues. CDR3 in amino acids: CASSLSGLDHTQYF. CDR3 nucleotides: TGTGCCAGCAGCTTGTCGGGACTAGACCATACGCAGTATTTT.

This clone was detected only a few times. The chain has TRBV11-2 and TRBJ2-7, with 7 bases lining up with TRBD1. The CDR3 is made up of 16 amino acids. The V and J ends lost 5 bases and 2 bases, in that order; junction bases with no gene match: 12. CDR1 and CDR2 (germline): SGHAT, FQNNGV. As DNA, the CDR3 is TGTGCCAGCAGCCCGCTCGGCCGGACAGGAACCTACGAGCAGTACTTC. Translating it yields CASSPLGRTGTYEQYF.

CDR3 protein: CAWSFGTGAYYGYTF. CDR3 sequence (DNA): TGTGCCTGGAGTTTTGGGACAGGGGCCTACTATGGCTACACCTTC. The chain couples TRBV30 to TRBJ1-2; 10 bases map to TRBD1. Trimming took 2 bases from V and 3 from J; bases not matched to a gene: 6. Germline loops: CDR1 GTSNPN, CDR2 SVGIG (reference sequence). The CDR3 loop spans 15 amino acids.

The sample holds a few counts of this clone. This rearrangement joins TRBV28 to TRBJ1-2; D is uncertain. V gave up 7 bases and J gave up 5 bases, with 14 bases separating them. The CDR3 runs 13 residues. Germline CDR1 MDHEN, CDR2 SYDVKM. CDR3 in DNA: TGTGCCAGCAAGGTGGGCACGGGGTATGGCTACACCTTC. Translated, it gives CASKVGTGYGYTF.

The chain couples TRBV23-1 to TRBJ2-7; TRBD2 is a possible D gene (6 bases). TRBV23-1 is sorted into the ORF group, with uncertain function. This CDR3 is 16 amino acids long. The V gene lost 2 bases and the J gene lost 2 bases, with 16 bases spanning the gap. CDR3 sequence: CASSQGSTGRPYEQYV. CDR3 nucleotide sequence: TGCGCCAGCAGTCAAGGTTCGACGGGGAGGCCCTACGAGCAGTACGTC.

This clone was picked up one time. The junction differs from germline at one of its ends, possibly a read error. The chain couples TRBV7-2 to TRBJ1-1; D remains unclear. The CDR3 totals 12 residues. The germline CDR1 and CDR2 sequences are SGHTA and FQGNSA. The CDR3 protein is CAGSLLESEAFF. In DNA form, the CDR3 reads TGTGCCGGCAGCCTTCTGGAGTCTGAAGCTTTCTTT.

CDR3 sequence: CASSFSGTGELFF. In DNA, the CDR3 is TGTGCCAGCAGCTTTAGCGGGACCGGGGAGCTGTTTTTT. The gene calls are TRBV7-9 and TRBJ2-2; the match to TRBD2 covers 7 bases. The CDR3 consists of 13 residues. The V gene end was trimmed by 3 bases and the J gene end by 5 bases; junction bases not matched to a gene: 0. From germline, CDR1 is SEHNR and CDR2 FQNEAQ (reference sequence).

The J gene is TRBJ1-2, the V gene TRBV6-1; 7 bases are shared with TRBD1. The CDR3 is made up of 14 amino acids. The ends lost 5 bases at V and 4 bases at J; junction bases unmatched: 7. Germline-derived CDR1 and CDR2 are MNHNS and SASEGT. This CDR3 is CASSNQDRSYGYTF. DNA of the CDR3: TGTGCCAGCAGTAACCAGGACAGGAGCTATGGCTACACCTTC.

This clone was observed a handful of times. The chain joins TRBV9 to TRBJ1-2; the D gene is possibly TRBD1 (6 bases). This CDR3 spans 18 amino acids. Trimming shortened V by 0 bases and J by 2 bases, and 20 bases separated the two germline ends. The germline CDR1 and CDR2 sequences are SGDLS and YYNGEE. This chain's CDR3 is CASSVGGSWTATNYGYTF. As DNA, the CDR3 is TGTGCCAGCAGCGTAGGAGGATCGTGGACAGCCACCAACTATGGCTACACCTTC. Based on the CDR3 plus reference TRBV9 and TRBJ1-2, the full variable domain is DSGVTQTPKHLITATGQRVTLRCSPRSGDLSVYWYQQSLDQGLQFLIQYYNGEERAKGNILERFSAQQFPDLHSELNLSSLELGDSALYFCASSVGGSWTATNYGYTFGSGTRLTVV.

This clone appeared a few times. V usage is TRBV7-2 and J usage is TRBJ1-2; no reliable D call. V gave up 1 base and J gave up 0 bases, with 6 bases separating them. The germline CDR1 and CDR2 sequences are SGHTA and FQGNSA. This CDR3 is 14 amino acids long. CDR3 residues: CASSLDRTNYGYTF. For the CDR3, the DNA is TGTGCCAGCAGCTTAGACAGAACTAACTATGGCTACACCTTC. The whole variable domain, remainder taken from reference TRBV7-2 and TRBJ1-2, is GAGVSQSPSNKVTEKGKDVELRCDPISGHTALYWYRQSLGQGLEFLIYFQGNSAPDKSGLPSDRFSAERTGGSVSTLTIQRTQQEDSAVYLCASSLDRTNYGYTFGSGTRLTVV.

This clone was counted between two and nine times. This chain links TRBV4-1 with TRBJ2-3, with D unclear. There are 16 residues in the CDR3. Trimming removed 2 bases at V and 0 bases at J, with 12 bases between. Germline CDR1 reads MGHRA; CDR2 reads YSYEKL. CDR3 sequence reads: CASSQPTVSSTDTQYF. DNA for the CDR3: TGCGCCAGCAGCCAACCGACTGTATCTAGCACAGATACGCAGTATTTT.

This chain uses TRBV10-1 with TRBJ2-2; TRBD1 agrees at 8 bases. Trimming removed 6 bases from V and 6 bases from J; junction bases left unmatched: 9. The CDR3 totals 15 residues. Germline V gives CDR1 WNHNN, CDR2 SYGVQD (reference sequence). CDR3 bases: TGCGCCAGCAGCGGGACAGGAGGAGGGGCCGGGGAGCTGTTTTTT. Amino acids: CASSGTGGGAGELFF.

The chain joins TRBV19 to TRBJ2-7; 8 bases fit TRBD1. In germline, CDR1 is LNHDA, CDR2 SQIVND (reference sequence). The CDR3 length is 14 residues. With 6 bases clipped from V and 2 bases from J, the junction kept 6 bases outside the gene matches. CDR3 sequence reads: CASSATGAPYEQYV. CDR3 nucleotide sequence: TGTGCCAGTAGCGCGACAGGGGCCCCCTACGAGCAGTACGTC.

This chain links TRBV28 with TRBJ2-7; a possible D gene is TRBD1 (6 bases). V lost 3 bases to trimming and J lost 5 bases, with 20 bases between them. The V gene's germline CDR1 is MDHEN and CDR2 SYDVKM. This CDR3 spans 16 amino acids. CDR3 sequence reads: CASSFSTPQGFHEQYF. The CDR3 nucleotides read TGTGCCAGCAGTTTCTCGACGCCACAGGGATTCCACGAGCAGTACTTC. The complete variable domain, with remaining parts taken from reference TRBV28 and TRBJ2-7, reads DVKVTQSSRYLVKRTGEKVFLECVQDMDHENMFWYRQDPGLGLRLIYFSYDVKMKEKGDIPEGYSVSREKKERFSLILESASTNQTSMYLCASSFSTPQGFHEQYFGPGTRLTVT.

This clone has a single count. The chain employs TRBV19 and TRBJ2-2, with 11 bases identical to TRBD2. CDR3 length: 16 amino acids. The germline gives CDR1 LNHDA, CDR2 SQIVND (reference sequence). V trimming: 5 bases; J trimming: 5 bases; junction bases outside the gene matches: 7. DNA for the CDR3: TGTGCCAGTAGTGGCACTAGCGGGAGTAGTACCGGGGAGCTGTTTTTT. Encoded protein: CASSGTSGSSTGELFF. Full variable domain (outside the CDR3, taken from reference TRBV19 and TRBJ2-2): DGGITQSPKYLFRKEGQNVTLSCEQNLNHDAMYWYRQDPGQGLRLIYYSQIVNDFQKGDIAEGYSVSREKKESFPLTVTSAQKNPTAFYLCASSGTSGSSTGELFFGEGSRLTVL.

This clone was recorded once. The chain has TRBV4-1 and TRBJ1-5, with D perhaps matching TRBD1 (6 bases). CDR1 and CDR2 (germline): MGHRA, YSYEKL. V was cut by 2 bases and J by 7 bases, with 15 bases left in between. This CDR3 is built from 15 residues. CDR3 protein: CASSQQGMDGQPQHF. CDR3 sequence (DNA): TGCGCCAGCAGCCAACAGGGGATGGACGGGCAGCCCCAGCATTTT.

This chain joins TRBV9 and TRBJ2-1, with a possible D match to TRBD1 (5 bases). Trimming cost V 4 bases and J 2 bases, with 10 bases left between them. The CDR3 totals 14 residues. CDR1 is SGDLS, CDR2 YYNGEE, per germline. The CDR3 sequence is CASSPQVTYNEQFF. CDR3 nucleotide sequence: TGTGCCAGCAGCCCACAGGTAACCTACAATGAGCAGTTCTTC. Using reference TRBV9 and TRBJ2-1 for the parts outside the CDR3, the full variable domain is DSGVTQTPKHLITATGQRVTLRCSPRSGDLSVYWYQQSLDQGLQFLIQYYNGEERAKGNILERFSAQQFPDLHSELNLSSLELGDSALYFCASSPQVTYNEQFFGPGTRLTVL.